This paragraph reports one T cell receptor beta chain. Quantitative 5'-RACE with molecular barcodes was used to make the TCR beta libraries. TCRdb fed the 5' RACE reads into MiXCR, producing one record per CDR3 protein. The sample has more than 150,000 distinct CDR3 sequences, over 10% seen once; the top ten hold approximately 16%. These data come from a study of CD8 T cells in ankylosing spondylitis. This TCR was recovered from a male donor with ankylosing spondylitis or in good health (not recorded which). The sequencing sample was made of blood, either unsorted or a sorted T cell fraction (not recorded which).

CDR3 DNA: TGTGCCAGCAGTTACTCAAGGGGGACGCTCAACGAGCAGTACTTC. It specifies CASSYSRGTLNEQYF. The chain employs TRBV6-5 and TRBJ2-7; perhaps TRBD1 as D (6 bases). The CDR3 is 15 amino acids. Between the trimmed V and J ends, which lost 0 bases and 5 bases, there was a span of 14 bases. Germline loops: CDR1 MNHEY, CDR2 SVGAGI.